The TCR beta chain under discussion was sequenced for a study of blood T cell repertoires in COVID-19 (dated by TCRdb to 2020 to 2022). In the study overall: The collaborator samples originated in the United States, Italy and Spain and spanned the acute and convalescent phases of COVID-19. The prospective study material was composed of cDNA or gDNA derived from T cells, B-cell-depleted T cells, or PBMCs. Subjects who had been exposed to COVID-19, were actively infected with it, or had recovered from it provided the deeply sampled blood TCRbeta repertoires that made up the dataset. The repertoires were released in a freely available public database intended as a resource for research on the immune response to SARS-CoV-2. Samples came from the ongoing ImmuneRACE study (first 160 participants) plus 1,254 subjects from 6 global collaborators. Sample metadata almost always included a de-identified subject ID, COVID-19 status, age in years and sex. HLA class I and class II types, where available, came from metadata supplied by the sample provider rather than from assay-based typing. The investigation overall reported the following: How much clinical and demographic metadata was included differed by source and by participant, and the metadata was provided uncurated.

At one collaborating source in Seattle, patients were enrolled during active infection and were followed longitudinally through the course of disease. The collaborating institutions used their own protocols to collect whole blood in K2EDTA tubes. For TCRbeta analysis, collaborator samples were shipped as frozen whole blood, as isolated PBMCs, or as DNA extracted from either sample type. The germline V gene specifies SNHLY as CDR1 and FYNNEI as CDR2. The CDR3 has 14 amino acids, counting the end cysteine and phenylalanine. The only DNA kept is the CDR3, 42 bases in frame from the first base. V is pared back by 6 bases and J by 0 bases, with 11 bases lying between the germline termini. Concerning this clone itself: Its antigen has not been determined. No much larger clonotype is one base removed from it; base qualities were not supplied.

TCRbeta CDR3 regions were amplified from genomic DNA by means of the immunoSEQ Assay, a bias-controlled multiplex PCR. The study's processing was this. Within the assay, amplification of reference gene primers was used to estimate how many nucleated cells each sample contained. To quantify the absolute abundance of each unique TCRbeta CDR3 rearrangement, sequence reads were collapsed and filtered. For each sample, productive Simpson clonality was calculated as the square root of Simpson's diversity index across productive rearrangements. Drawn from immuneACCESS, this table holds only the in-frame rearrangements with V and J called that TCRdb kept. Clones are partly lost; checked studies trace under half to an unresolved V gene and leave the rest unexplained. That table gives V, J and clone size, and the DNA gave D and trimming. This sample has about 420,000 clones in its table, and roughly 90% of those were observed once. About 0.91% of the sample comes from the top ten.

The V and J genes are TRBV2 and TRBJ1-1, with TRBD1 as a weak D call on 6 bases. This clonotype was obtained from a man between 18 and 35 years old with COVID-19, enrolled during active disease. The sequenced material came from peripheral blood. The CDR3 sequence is CASRTDSMNTEAFF. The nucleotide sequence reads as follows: TGTGCCAGCAGAACGGACAGTATGAACACTGAAGCTTTCTTT. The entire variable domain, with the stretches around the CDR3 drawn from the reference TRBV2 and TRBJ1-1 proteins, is EPEVTQTPSHQVTQMGQEVILRCVPISNHLYFYWYRQILGQKVEFLVSFYNNEISEKSEIFDDQFSVERPDGSNFTLKIRSTKLEDSAMYFCASRTDSMNTEAFFGQGTRLTVV.